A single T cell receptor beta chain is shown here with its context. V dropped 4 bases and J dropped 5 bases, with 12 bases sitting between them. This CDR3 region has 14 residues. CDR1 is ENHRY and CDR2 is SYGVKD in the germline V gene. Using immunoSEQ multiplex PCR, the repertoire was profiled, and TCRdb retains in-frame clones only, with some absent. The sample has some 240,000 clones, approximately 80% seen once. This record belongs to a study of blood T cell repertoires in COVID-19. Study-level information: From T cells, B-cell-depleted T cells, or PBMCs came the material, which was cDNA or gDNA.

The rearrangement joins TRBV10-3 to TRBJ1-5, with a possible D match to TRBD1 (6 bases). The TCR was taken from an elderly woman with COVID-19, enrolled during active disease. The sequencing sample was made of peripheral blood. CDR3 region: CAISGGQGDQPQHF. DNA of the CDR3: TGTGCCATCAGTGGGGGGCAGGGAGATCAGCCCCAGCATTTT.